The clone carrying this T cell receptor beta chain was seen once. Antigen: not known. This may be a read error: a much more frequent sequence differs by one nucleotide. The record originates from a study of blood T cells in healthy people across ages. CDR3 length: 15 residues. In germline, CDR1 is SGHTA, CDR2 FQGTGA. Study results and caveats: Diversity figures based on one million T cells were deemed too low. The fall in TCR beta diversity per million T cells was roughly linear with age. It was found that TCR beta diversity correlated strongly with the percentage of naive T cells.

The study isolated at least 6.5 million PBMCs from each sample. Alongside a J-beta primer mix, a sample-barcoded 5' primer served in a second PCR lasting about 7 to 11 cycles. TCRdb processed the 5' RACE reads anew with MiXCR; each CDR3 protein has one entry. This table has roughly 1,500,000 distinct CDR3 sequences, around 35% appearing once. The rearrangement uses TRBV7-3 and TRBJ2-4; TRBD2 matches 12 bases. Near its end, the DNA agrees better with TRBJ2-7, so the J call may be wrong. Material for sequencing was blood. This clonotype was obtained from a woman aged 25 to 45 in good health. The DNA for the CDR3 is TGTGCCAGCAGCTCCACGACTAGCGGGAGCTACGAGCAGTACTTC. Encoded protein: CASSSTTSGSYEQYF.